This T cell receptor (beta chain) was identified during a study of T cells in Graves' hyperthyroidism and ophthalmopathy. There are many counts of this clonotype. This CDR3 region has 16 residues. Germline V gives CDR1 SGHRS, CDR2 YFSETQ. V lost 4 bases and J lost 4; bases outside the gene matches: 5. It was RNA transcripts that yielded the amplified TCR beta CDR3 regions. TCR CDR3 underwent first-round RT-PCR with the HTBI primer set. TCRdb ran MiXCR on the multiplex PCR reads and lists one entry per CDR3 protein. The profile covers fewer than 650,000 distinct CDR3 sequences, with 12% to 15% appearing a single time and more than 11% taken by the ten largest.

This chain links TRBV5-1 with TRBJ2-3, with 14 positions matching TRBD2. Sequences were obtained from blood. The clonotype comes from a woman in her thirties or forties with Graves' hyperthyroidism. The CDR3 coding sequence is TGCGCCAGCAGCGTCGGGACTAGCGGGAGCGCAGATACGCAGTATTTT. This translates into CASSVGTSGSADTQYF.